The present entry profiles one T cell receptor beta chain with its context. This clonotype was seen repeatedly, ten times or more. Its cognate antigen has yet to be identified. Base quality data are lacking; no much larger clone is found one base away. This sample was taken from a study of early T cells in non-severe SARS-CoV-2 infection (dated by TCRdb to 2020 to 2022). About the study as a whole: Bulk RNA from unsorted whole blood was used for TCR sequencing, so alpha and beta chains could not be paired. The study at large found these results: VDJdb matching was skewed toward anti-spike CD8 responses and likely underestimated virus-specific expansions, missing private and CD4 specificities.

The protocol used for the library was 5' RACE. The instrument was a NextSeq 500. The TCR library protocol attached unique molecular identifiers to individual cDNA molecules to correct for sequencing error and PCR bias. TCR alpha and beta chains were both sequenced, and the abundances of alpha and beta sequences in each sample were closely correlated with each other. Processing in the source paper ran as follows. Decombinator V4 was used to perform V gene, J gene and CDR3 annotation of TCR sequences. TCRs were defined as expanded if a significant change between any two time points was detected under a Poisson model with p below 0.0001. TCR abundances were normalised to the total number of TCRs sequenced per sample and expressed as counts per million. VDJdb, accessed 1 November 2021, was searched for CMV, EBV and SARS-CoV-2 annotated TCRs, excluding TCRs annotated for multiple antigens. In TCRdb, the public reads were trimmed at Q25 with fastp and aligned with MiXCR, with productive beta chains retained. Rows with a matching CDR3 protein are joined into one entry that keeps the most common DNA and genes. TCRdb, not the original authors, processed these V and J calls. In this sample the table shows 100,000 to 140,000 distinct CDR3 sequences, 11% of which occur a single time. The biggest ten clones account for around 8% of the sample.

This was a case-control study nested in a cohort of healthcare workers in London, UK, who had nasopharyngeal swab PCR tests and blood samples taken every week. Healthcare workers were recruited between 23 and 31 March 2020, during the week of the UK lockdown, and were followed weekly for up to about 16 weeks. The receptor was derived from an adult who was a healthcare worker with PCR-confirmed SARS-CoV-2 infection or an uninfected control (not recorded which). Sequencing used whole blood.

The CDR3 protein: CAITRSVHRNGYTF. The nucleotide sequence is TGTGCCATCACACGGTCGGTCCATCGTAATGGCTACACCTTC. The V gene is TRBV6-2 or TRBV6-3 and the J gene is TRBJ1-2, with no reliable assignment of the D segment. V and J lose 10 bases and 6 bases, and a span of 21 bases separates them. Counted from cysteine to phenylalanine, this CDR3 has 14 amino acids. CDR3 DNA only is kept here, 42 bases in frame from base 1. The germline V gene provides CDR1 MNHEY and CDR2 SVGEGT.